This T cell receptor beta chain appears in the sequencing data of a study of T cell responses to AZD1222 COVID-19 vaccine. In the study overall: Analyses pooled second doses at about 4 or about 12 weeks.

CDR1 and CDR2 from the germline V gene are MDHEN and SYDVKM. V gave up 1 base and J gave up 6 bases, with 7 bases separating them. The CDR3 covers 13 residues. Study-wide results and caveats: Researchers took repertoire samples only after the peak T cell response had come. The donor cohort was predominantly white British with a female majority, and clonal diversity may have been underestimated. Unmutated regions of variants are reportedly targeted by nearly half of spike-specific TCRs.

This clone was counted once. The target antigen is unknown. Generated by immunoSEQ multiplex PCR, the TCRdb table keeps only in-frame clones and is missing some. Of about 57,000 clones in the sample, about 85% were seen once. This chain uses TRBV28 with TRBJ2-1; D not resolved. The receptor was isolated from an adult in good health. Sequenced here: peripheral blood, sampled on day 0 of AZD1222 vaccination. The CDR3, as DNA: TGTGCCAGCAGTTTATCCACTTCCAATGAGCAGTTCTTC. It specifies CASSLSTSNEQFF.